These 32 T cell receptor beta chains share one sample of origin, sequenced in a study of cytomegalovirus exposure and HLA in healthy donors. PCR was performed using 60 Vbeta and 13 Jbeta primers. Sequencing was performed with immunoSEQ multiplex PCR; in TCRdb, only in-frame clones are kept and a portion is missing. The top ten hold around 2.1% of the sample, which has 100,000 to 150,000 clones, 75% to 85% seen once. The sequencing input was PBMCs. Receptor source: a man aged 45-65 years in good health and CMV-seronegative.

This clone has more than one count but fewer than ten. Mismatch with germline at one junction end may stem from a read error. This chain joins TRBV7-9 and TRBJ1-1, with a tentative D call TRBD1 (5 bases). Germline V CDR1 and CDR2: SEHNR, FQNEAQ (reference sequence). This CDR3 is 12 amino acids long. CDR3 sequence: CSSTRGDTEAFF. The CDR3 region has the DNA TGTTCCAGCACCCGGGGGGACACTGAAGCTTTCTTT. The variable domain in full, with the rest retrieved from reference TRBV7-9 and TRBJ1-1, is DTGVSQNPRHKITKRGQNVTFRCDPISEHNRLYWYRQTLGQGPEFLTYFQNEAQLEKSRLLSDRFSAERPKGSFSTLEIQRTEQGDSAMYLCSSTRGDTEAFFGQGTRLTVV.

A few counts support this clone. This chain links TRBV18 with TRBJ1-5; 12 nucleotides agree with TRBD1. J gave up 0 bases and V 4 bases, and 7 bases lay outside the gene matches. The germline CDR1 and CDR2 sequences are KGHSH and LQKENI. The CDR3 runs 18 residues. The CDR3 spells CASSLGTGGAGSNQPQHF. CDR3 DNA: TGTGCCAGCTCACTGGGGACAGGGGGCGCCGGTAGCAATCAGCCCCAGCATTTT.

A few counts support this clone. V usage is TRBV5-1 and J usage is TRBJ2-1, with 7 bases matching TRBD1. V lost 2 bases and J lost 3; bases outside the gene matches: 8. Germline CDR1 SGHRS, CDR2 YFSETQ. The CDR3 contains 16 residues. CDR3 nucleotide sequence: TGCGCCAGCAGCTTTGGTGGGACAGACAACTACAATGAGCAGTTCTTC. Protein product: CASSFGGTDNYNEQFF.

The chain couples TRBV5-1 to TRBJ1-1, with 8 bases that match TRBD1. Germline CDR1 and CDR2: SGHRS and YFSETQ. With V trimmed by 5 bases and J by 1 base, 4 bases remained unmatched. The CDR3 consists of 14 residues. CDR3 in amino acids: CASRGTGENTEAFF. CDR3 bases: TGCGCCAGCAGGGGGACAGGTGAGAACACTGAAGCTTTCTTT. Full variable domain (missing parts from reference TRBV5-1 and TRBJ1-1): KAGVTQTPRYLIKTRGQQVTLSCSPISGHRSVSWYQQTPGQGLQFLFEYFSETQRNKGNFPGRFSGRQFSNSRSEMNVSTLELGDSALYLCASRGTGENTEAFFGQGTRLTVV.

This chain connects TRBV9 to TRBJ1-2; the D is unclear. The CDR3 covers 13 residues. Trimming removed 0 bases from V and 1 base from J, with 4 bases in between. The germline V gene has CDR1 SGDLS and CDR2 YYNGEE. The CDR3 region has the DNA TGTGCCAGCAGCGTAGTCAATAACTATGGCTACACCTTC. Amino acids: CASSVVNNYGYTF.

CDR3 in DNA: TGTGCCAGCAGGAAAGGGGGCCCCTCTGGAAACACCATATATTTT. Encoded protein: CASRKGGPSGNTIYF. V gene TRBV7-8 combines with J gene TRBJ1-3, with 7 positions matching TRBD1. Germline loops: CDR1 SGHVS, CDR2 FQNEAQ. The CDR3 contains 15 residues. Trimming took 6 bases from V and 0 from J; bases not matched to a gene: 5.

Note on this clone: Other DNA variants within this sample encode the same CDR3. CDR3 bases: TGTGCCAGCAGGCCAAAGGGAGAGGGCTCCTATAATTCACCCCTCCACTTT. Residues: CASRPKGEGSYNSPLHF. J is TRBJ1-6 and V is TRBV7-9; D is ambiguous. The CDR3 runs 17 residues. Per the germline V gene, CDR1 is SEHNR and CDR2 is FQNEAQ (reference sequence). V was cut by 6 bases and J by 0 bases, with 15 bases left in between.

This chain links TRBV19 with TRBJ1-5; D remains unclear. With 1 base removed from V and 0 bases from J, the gap between germline ends came to 7 bases. This CDR3 has 15 residues. Germline assignment: CDR1 LNHDA and CDR2 SQIVND (reference sequence). The CDR3 sequence is CASSIVGGSNQPQHF. The CDR3 coding sequence is TGTGCCAGTAGTATAGTCGGAGGTAGCAATCAGCCCCAGCATTTT.

The chain couples TRBV7-9 to TRBJ1-2; 8 bases are a match to TRBD1. The junction had 9 bases not matched to a gene; V was cut back by 1 base and J by 2 bases. The length of the CDR3 is 17 residues. Germline CDR1 reads SEHNR; CDR2 reads FQNEAQ (reference sequence). The CDR3 sequence is CASSLELGQGGNYGYTF. The CDR3 DNA sequence: TGTGCCAGCAGCTTAGAGTTAGGACAGGGAGGCAACTATGGCTACACCTTC.

The chain carries TRBV5-1 and TRBJ2-2; maybe TRBD2 (5 bases). The CDR3 length is 14 residues. The germline gives CDR1 SGHRS, CDR2 YFSETQ. Trimming removed 0 bases from V and 4 bases from J, with 7 bases in between. Here the CDR3 DNA reads TGCGCCAGCAGCTTGGGAGGGAGCACCGGGGAGCTGTTTTTT. Translation gives CASSLGGSTGELFF.

The CDR3, as DNA: TGTGCCAGCAGCATTTCAGATATTTGGGGACAGGGGAATGAGCAGTTCTTC. This encodes CASSISDIWGQGNEQFF. The chain has TRBV13 and TRBJ2-1; 10 bases align to TRBD1. CDR1 is PRHDT, CDR2 FYEKMQ, per germline (reference sequence). This CDR3 spans 17 amino acids. V lost 5 bases to trimming and J lost 7 bases; unmatched junction nucleotides: 14.

J is TRBJ2-2 and V is TRBV5-6; D is uncertain. The CDR3 runs to 12 residues. The germline V and J ends were trimmed by 5 bases and 8 bases, with 10 bases remaining between them. CDR1 is SGHDT and CDR2 is YYEEEE in the germline V gene. CDR3 sequence reads: CASSSVSGELFF. The DNA for the CDR3 is TGTGCCAGCAGTTCCGTTTCTGGGGAGCTGTTTTTT.

The V call is TRBV7-2, the J call TRBJ2-7; perhaps TRBD2 as D (5 bases). This CDR3 has 13 residues. Between the trimmed V and J ends, which lost 2 bases and 6 bases, there was a span of 11 bases. Germline CDR1 SGHTA, CDR2 FQGNSA. The CDR3 here is CASSLLRVGEQYF. In nucleotides, the CDR3 is TGTGCCAGCAGCTTACTGAGGGTTGGCGAGCAGTACTTC.

The chain links TRBV7-2 to TRBJ2-7, with 8 bases identical to TRBD2. The CDR3 has 14 amino acids. Germline CDR1 reads SGHTA; CDR2 reads FQGNSA. The ends lost 4 bases at V and 2 bases at J; junction bases unmatched: 4. CDR3 bases: TGTGCCAGCAGCTCCGGGAGGGTCGCCTACGAGCAGTACTTC. Amino acids: CASSSGRVAYEQYF.

The chain uses TRBV7-8 and TRBJ1-1; TRBD1 aligns across 7 bases. CDR1 and CDR2 from the germline V gene are SGHVS and FQNEAQ. CDR3 size: 16 residues. V was clipped by 5 bases and J by 5 bases; unmatched bases: 14. In DNA, the CDR3 is TGTGCCAGCAGCCTGGGGACAGTTTTCTATCATACTGAAGCTTTCTTT. This translates into CASSLGTVFYHTEAFF.

This rearrangement joins TRBV6-1 to TRBJ1-3; the D is unclear. Trimming cost V 2 bases and J 3 bases, with 20 bases left between them. CDR1 and CDR2 from the germline V gene are MNHNS and SASEGT. This CDR3 spans 18 amino acids. Here the CDR3 reads CASSEQSLGRWFGNTIYF. CDR3 nucleotide sequence: TGTGCCAGCAGTGAACAATCGCTGGGGAGATGGTTTGGAAACACCATATATTTT.

The V call is TRBV7-2, the J call TRBJ2-5, with a tentative D call TRBD1 (5 bases). With the DNA end fitting TRBJ2-7 better, the J assignment may be wrong. The CDR3 length is 13 residues. CDR1 and CDR2 (germline): SGHTA, FQGNSA. The CDR3 DNA reads as TGTGCCAGCAGCTTGGGGCGGCCTTACGAGCAGTACTTC. Translated: CASSLGRPYEQYF.

V and J are TRBV4-2 and TRBJ1-2; 7 positions match TRBD1. Trimming took 0 bases from V and 7 from J; bases not matched to a gene: 11. The CDR3 runs 16 residues. Germline-derived CDR1 and CDR2 are LGHNA and YNFKEQ. CDR3 loop: CASSQEWGSGGFGYTF. The CDR3 region has the DNA TGTGCCAGCAGCCAAGAATGGGGTTCAGGGGGGTTTGGCTACACCTTC.

This clone has a single count. This chain links TRBV11-2 with TRBJ2-7; 7 bases match TRBD2. The CDR3 has 13 residues. With 5 bases clipped from V and 6 bases from J, the junction kept 7 bases outside the gene matches. Germline-derived CDR1 and CDR2 are SGHAT and FQNNGV. The CDR3 DNA follows: TGTGCCAGCAGCCTTTTCACGGGGGGCGAGCAGTACTTC. Protein: CASSLFTGGEQYF.

This clone was observed a few times. This chain joins TRBV7-9 and TRBJ1-2; TRBD1 aligns across 8 bases. The CDR3 spans 16 residues. CDR1 is SEHNR and CDR2 is FQNEAQ in the germline V gene (reference sequence). With 2 bases clipped from V and 8 bases from J, the junction kept 13 bases outside the gene matches. The DNA for the CDR3 is TGTGCCAGCAGCTTACCTGGACAGGGAATTTATGGCGGCTACACCTTC. Amino acids: CASSLPGQGIYGGYTF.

V is TRBV10-1 and J is TRBJ2-1, with 7 bases aligning to TRBD1. The CDR3 runs 15 residues. Germline V gene lookup returns CDR1 WNHNN and CDR2 SYGVQD (reference sequence). The V segment lost 8 bases and the J segment 1 base; nucleotides outside the gene matches: 8. CDR3 protein: CASSRRQGSYNEQFF. CDR3 in DNA: TGCGCCAGCTCGCGACGACAGGGTTCCTACAATGAGCAGTTCTTC.

V usage is TRBV18 and J usage is TRBJ1-4; 9 bases map to TRBD1. The V gene end was trimmed by 6 bases and the J gene end by 8 bases; junction bases not matched to a gene: 10. The CDR3 sequence is 15 residues long. Germline CDR1 and CDR2: KGHSH and LQKENI. This CDR3 reads CASSLRTGEGEKLFF. CDR3 nucleotide sequence: TGTGCCAGCTCCCTCAGGACAGGGGAAGGCGAAAAACTGTTTTTT.

This clone was seen just once. This chain connects TRBV6-6 to TRBJ2-3; 8 nucleotides match TRBD2. Trimming cost V 5 bases and J 4 bases; bases outside gene matches: 11. The germline V gene has CDR1 MNHNY and CDR2 SVGAGI (reference sequence). CDR3 length equals 16 residues. CDR3 in DNA: TGTGCCAGCAGTACCCCCCCGGGACTAGTCCCAGATACGCAGTATTTT. This gives the protein CASSTPPGLVPDTQYF.

Only a few counts were recorded for this clone. The rearrangement joins TRBV2 to TRBJ2-7; 10 bases match TRBD2. This CDR3 has 15 residues. The V gene's germline CDR1 is SNHLY and CDR2 FYNNEI. The V segment lost 1 base and the J segment 3 bases; nucleotides outside the gene matches: 3. This chain's CDR3 is CASSEVLAGDYEQYV. The CDR3 DNA reads as TGTGCCAGCAGTGAAGTGCTAGCGGGGGACTACGAGCAGTACGTC.

This clone was counted once. J is TRBJ2-1 and V is TRBV11-2; 7 bases align to TRBD2. Unmatched junction bases numbered 6, after V lost 3 bases and J lost 7 bases. Germline V gives CDR1 SGHAT, CDR2 FQNNGV. The CDR3 contains 14 residues. For the CDR3, the DNA is TGTGCCAGCAGCTTGGGGCCGGGGGGAAATGAGCAGTTCTTC. Translating it yields CASSLGPGGNEQFF.

The V and J genes are TRBV9 and TRBJ2-3; D is perhaps TRBD1 (6 bases). CDR3 length: 16 residues. Between the trimmed V and J ends, which lost 3 bases and 6 bases, there was a span of 20 bases. CDR1 is SGDLS and CDR2 is YYNGEE in the germline V gene. The CDR3 region has the DNA TGTGCCAGCAGCGCGGTTAGACGGGACATCACTGATACGCAGTATTTT. Translated: CASSAVRRDITDTQYF.

The chain carries TRBV6-6 and TRBJ1-4; the match to TRBD1 covers 7 bases. Germline values: CDR1 MNHNY, CDR2 SVGAGI (reference sequence). The CDR3 length is 14 residues. The V gene end was trimmed by 2 bases and the J gene end by 13 bases; junction bases not matched to a gene: 10. The chain's CDR3 is CASSYAATTGVLFF. Written as DNA, the CDR3 is TGTGCCAGCAGTTACGCTGCCACAACAGGGGTACTGTTTTTT.

The chain couples TRBV2 to TRBJ1-4; D gene ambiguous. Trimming stripped 8 bases from V and 10 bases from J, with 20 bases between. The CDR3 runs to 14 residues. Germline-derived CDR1 and CDR2 are SNHLY and FYNNEI. The CDR3 coding sequence is TGTGCCAGCCAGTTGGGAGAGGGAACGAGAAAACTGTTTTTT. This encodes CASQLGEGTRKLFF.

This chain connects TRBV28 to TRBJ1-2; 7 bases align to TRBD1. Germline CDR1 MDHEN, CDR2 SYDVKM. V lost 2 bases to trimming and J lost 5 bases; unmatched junction nucleotides: 8. CDR3 length: 15 residues. As DNA, the CDR3 is TGTGCCAGCAGTTTACAGCCAGGGGGGCGGTATGGCTACACCTTC. The encoded protein is CASSLQPGGRYGYTF.

V gene TRBV2 combines with J gene TRBJ2-7; 10 nucleotides match TRBD2. Germline V gene lookup returns CDR1 SNHLY and CDR2 FYNNEI. The V and J ends lost 6 bases and 0 bases, in that order; junction bases with no gene match: 5. This CDR3 spans 15 amino acids. CDR3 DNA sequence: TGTGCCAGCAGAGCCGGGACTAGCGACTCCTACGAGCAGTACTTC. This sequence encodes CASRAGTSDSYEQYF.

As regards this clone: At one of its ends the junction is not consistent with the germline gene, which may arise from a read error. J is TRBJ1-3 and V is TRBV7-9; a possible D gene is TRBD1 (6 bases). The CDR3 covers 11 residues. Per the germline V gene, CDR1 is SEHNR and CDR2 is FQNEAQ (reference sequence). The CDR3 coding sequence is TGTTCCAGCAGCTCCTCAGGGGAGTTATATTTT. This codes for CSSSSSGELYF.

CDR3 sequence: CASSFHRDGYTF. The CDR3 region has the DNA TGTGCCAGCAGCTTCCACAGGGATGGCTACACCTTC. V usage is TRBV5-4 and J usage is TRBJ1-2; tentatively, D is TRBD1 (6 bases). The germline V gene encodes CDR1 SGHNT and CDR2 YYREEE (reference sequence). Trimming left V 2 bases short and J 6 bases short, with 8 bases between. The CDR3 is 12 amino acids.